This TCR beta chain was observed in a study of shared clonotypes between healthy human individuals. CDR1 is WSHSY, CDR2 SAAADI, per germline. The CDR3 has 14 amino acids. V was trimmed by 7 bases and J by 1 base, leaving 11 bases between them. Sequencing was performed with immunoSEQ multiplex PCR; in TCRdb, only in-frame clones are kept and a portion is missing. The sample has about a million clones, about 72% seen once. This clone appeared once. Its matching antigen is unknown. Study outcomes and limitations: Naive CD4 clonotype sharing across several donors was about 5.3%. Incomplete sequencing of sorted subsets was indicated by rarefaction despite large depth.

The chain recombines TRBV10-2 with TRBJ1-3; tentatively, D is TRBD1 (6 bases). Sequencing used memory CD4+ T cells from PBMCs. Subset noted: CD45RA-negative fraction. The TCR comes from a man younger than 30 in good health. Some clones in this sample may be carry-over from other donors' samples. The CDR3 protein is CASKEQGSGNTIYF. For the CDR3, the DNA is TGCGCCAGCAAAGAACAGGGATCTGGAAACACCATATATTTT.